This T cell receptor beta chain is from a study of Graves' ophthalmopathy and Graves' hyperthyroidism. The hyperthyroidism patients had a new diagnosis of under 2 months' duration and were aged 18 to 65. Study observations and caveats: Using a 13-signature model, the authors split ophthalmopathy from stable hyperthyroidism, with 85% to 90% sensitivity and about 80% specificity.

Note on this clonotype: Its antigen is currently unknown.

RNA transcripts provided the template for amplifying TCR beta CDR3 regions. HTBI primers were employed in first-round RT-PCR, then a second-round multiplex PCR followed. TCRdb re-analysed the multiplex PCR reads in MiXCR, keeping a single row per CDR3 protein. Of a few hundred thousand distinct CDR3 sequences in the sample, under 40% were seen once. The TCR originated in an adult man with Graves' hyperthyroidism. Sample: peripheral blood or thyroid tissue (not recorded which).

The CDR3 spells CATSRGQTQYF. CDR3 in DNA: TGTGCCACCAGCAGGGGCCAGACCCAGTACTTC. This chain connects TRBV15 to TRBJ2-5; D remains unclear. Trimming removed 3 bases from V and 6 bases from J, with 5 bases in between. Germline CDR1 is LNHNV and CDR2 is YYDKDF (reference sequence). The CDR3 sequence is 11 residues long.